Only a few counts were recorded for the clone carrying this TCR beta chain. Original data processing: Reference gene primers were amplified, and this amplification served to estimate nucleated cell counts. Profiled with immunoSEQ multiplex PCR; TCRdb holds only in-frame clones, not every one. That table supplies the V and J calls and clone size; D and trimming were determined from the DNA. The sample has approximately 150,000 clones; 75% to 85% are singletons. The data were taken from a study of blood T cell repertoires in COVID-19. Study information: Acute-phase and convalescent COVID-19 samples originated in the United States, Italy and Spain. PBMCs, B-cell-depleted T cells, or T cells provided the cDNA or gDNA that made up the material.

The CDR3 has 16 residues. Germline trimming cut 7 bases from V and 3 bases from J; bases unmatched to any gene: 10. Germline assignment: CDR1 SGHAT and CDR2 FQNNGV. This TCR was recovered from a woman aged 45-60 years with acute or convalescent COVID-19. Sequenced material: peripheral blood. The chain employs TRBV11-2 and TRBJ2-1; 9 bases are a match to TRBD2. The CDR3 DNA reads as TGTGCCAGCACAATTTCTAGCGGGGTCCTCTACAATGAGCAGTTCTTC. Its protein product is CASTISSGVLYNEQFF.